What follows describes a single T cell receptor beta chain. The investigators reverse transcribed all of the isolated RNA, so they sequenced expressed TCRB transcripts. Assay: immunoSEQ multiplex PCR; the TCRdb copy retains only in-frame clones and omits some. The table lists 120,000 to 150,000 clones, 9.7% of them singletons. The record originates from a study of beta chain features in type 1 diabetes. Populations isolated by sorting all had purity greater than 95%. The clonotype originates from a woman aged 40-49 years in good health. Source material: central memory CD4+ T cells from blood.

The CDR3 sequence: CASSERLAGPEQYF. The CDR3 coding sequence is TGTGCCAGCAGTGAGCGACTAGCGGGGCCCGAGCAGTACTTC. This chain links TRBV2 with TRBJ2-7; 11 bases are shared with TRBD2. Germline lookup yields CDR1 SNHLY and CDR2 FYNNEI. The CDR3 spans 14 residues. The trim removed 3 bases at V and 6 bases at J, leaving 4 bases unmatched.